The clone carrying this TCR beta chain was seen ten or more times. The data were obtained in a study of regulatory T cells in long-lasting Graves disease. Time point specified: newly diagnosed GD, antithyroid drugs for less than 3 months. The TCR library used RNA extracted from PBMCs. Library construction for TCR beta used iRepertoire HTBI primers and Arm-PCR of CDR3 regions. TCRdb redid the calling of the multiplex PCR reads with MiXCR, one entry per CDR3 protein. The table lists 400,000 to 500,000 distinct CDR3 sequences, about a sixth of them singletons. The germline CDR1 and CDR2 sequences are SGHTA and FQGNSA. Trimming removed 5 bases from V and 5 bases from J, with 12 bases in between. This CDR3 comprises 14 residues. The same data also went into a second study, on T cells in Graves' hyperthyroidism and ophthalmopathy.

This chain links TRBV7-2 with TRBJ2-2; D might be TRBD1 (5 bases). This sample comprised peripheral blood mononuclear cells (PBMCs), obtained at new diagnosis, from a patient treated with antithyroid drugs. The clonotype comes from a woman aged 18 to 35 with Graves disease. The CDR3 sequence is CASSPRARTGELFF. Written as DNA, the CDR3 is TGTGCCAGCAGCCCCAGGGCGAGGACCGGGGAGCTGTTTTTT.